This TCR beta chain was sequenced in a study of blood T cell repertoires in COVID-19 (dated by TCRdb to the early 2020s). The study in broad terms: Collaborator samples came from the United States, Italy and Spain and covered acute and convalescent phases of COVID-19. HLA class I and class II types, where available, came from metadata supplied by the sample provider rather than from assay-based typing. The material from the prospective study consisted of cDNA or gDNA derived from T cells, B-cell-depleted T cells, or PBMCs. The dataset comprised deeply sampled blood TCRbeta repertoires from subjects exposed to, actively infected with, or recovered from COVID-19. The samples were drawn from two sources: the first 160 participants of the ongoing ImmuneRACE study, and 1,000 to 1,500 subjects contributed by 6 global collaborators. The repertoires were released in a freely available public database meant as a resource for research on the immune response to SARS-CoV-2. A de-identified subject ID, COVID-19 status, age in years and sex were almost always included in the sample metadata.

The paper's findings and limits, for the study overall: Clinical and demographic metadata were provided uncurated, with the amount varying by source and participant.

The CDR3 starts with the cysteine, ends with the phenylalanine, and has 15 residues. This entry keeps only the CDR3 DNA: 45 bases, framed from base 1. V and J lose 2 bases and 3 bases, and a span of 10 bases separates them. CDR1 and CDR2, looked up from the germline V gene, are MNHNS and SASEGT. One collaborating source in Seattle enrolled patients while the patients were actively infected and followed the patients over time throughout the course of disease. Collaborating institutions collected whole blood in K2EDTA tubes following their own protocols. For TCRbeta analysis, collaborator samples were shipped as frozen whole blood, as isolated PBMCs, or as DNA extracted from either sample type. TCRbeta CDR3 regions were amplified from genomic DNA using the immunoSEQ Assay, a bias-controlled multiplex PCR. Turning to the authors' computational methods: The number of nucleated cells in each sample was estimated from the amplification of reference gene primers within the assay. To quantify the absolute abundance of each unique TCRbeta CDR3 rearrangement, sequence reads were collapsed and filtered. For each sample, productive Simpson clonality was calculated by taking the square root of Simpson's diversity index across productive rearrangements. TCRdb took this table from immuneACCESS and kept in-frame rearrangements with V and J called. Such tables lack part of the clones; where checked against another copy, unresolved V genes explain under half of the gap, and the rest is unexplained. V and J calls and clone size are as listed in that table; D and trimming were resolved from the DNA. Counted in this sample were some 48,000 clones; just over 85% of them appeared once. Of the sample, roughly 2.5% is held by the ten largest clones.

To note about this clone: The specificity of this receptor is unknown. No qualities accompany the bases; no much larger clone lies one base away.

The chain links TRBV6-1 with TRBJ1-4; no confident D gene assignment can be made. Sequenced material: peripheral blood. The sequence was obtained from a woman older than 75 with COVID-19, enrolled during active disease. The bases read TGTGCCAGCAGTGAAATTTGGCACCCTAATGAAAAACTGTTTTTT. Its amino acids are CASSEIWHPNEKLFF.